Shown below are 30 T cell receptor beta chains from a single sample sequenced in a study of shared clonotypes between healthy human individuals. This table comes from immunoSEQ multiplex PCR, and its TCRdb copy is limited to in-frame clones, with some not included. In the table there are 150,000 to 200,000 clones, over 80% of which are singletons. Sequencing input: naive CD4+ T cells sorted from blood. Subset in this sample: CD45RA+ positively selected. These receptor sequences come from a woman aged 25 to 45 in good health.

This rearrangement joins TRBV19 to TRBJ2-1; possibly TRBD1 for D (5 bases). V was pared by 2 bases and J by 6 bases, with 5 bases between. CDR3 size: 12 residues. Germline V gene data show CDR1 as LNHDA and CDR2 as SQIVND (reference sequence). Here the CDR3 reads CASSITGNEQFF. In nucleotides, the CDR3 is TGTGCCAGTAGTATAACAGGCAATGAGCAGTTCTTC.

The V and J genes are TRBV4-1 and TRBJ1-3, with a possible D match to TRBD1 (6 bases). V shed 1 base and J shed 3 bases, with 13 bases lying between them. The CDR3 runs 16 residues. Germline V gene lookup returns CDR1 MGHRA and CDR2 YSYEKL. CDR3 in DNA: TGCGCCAGCAGCCAAGTAGGGGGGCGCATTGGAAACACCATATATTTT. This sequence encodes CASSQVGGRIGNTIYF.

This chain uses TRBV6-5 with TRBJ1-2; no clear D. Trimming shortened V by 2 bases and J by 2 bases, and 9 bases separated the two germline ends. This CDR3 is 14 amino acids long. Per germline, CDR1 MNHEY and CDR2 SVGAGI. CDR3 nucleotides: TGTGCCAGCAGTTACCACGGAAGGAACTATGGCTACACCTTC. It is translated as CASSYHGRNYGYTF.

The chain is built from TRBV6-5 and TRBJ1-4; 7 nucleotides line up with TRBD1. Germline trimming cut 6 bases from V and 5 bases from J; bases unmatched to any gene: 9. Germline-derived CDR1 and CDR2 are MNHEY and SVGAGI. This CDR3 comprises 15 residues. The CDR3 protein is CASRLEGAGNEKLFF. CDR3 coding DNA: TGTGCCAGCAGGCTGGAGGGGGCTGGAAATGAAAAACTGTTTTTT.

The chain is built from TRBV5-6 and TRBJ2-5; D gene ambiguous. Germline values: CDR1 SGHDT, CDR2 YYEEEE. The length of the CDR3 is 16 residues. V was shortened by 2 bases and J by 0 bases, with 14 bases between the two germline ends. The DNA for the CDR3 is TGTGCCAGCAGCTTTAGGAACGTACCGTACCAAGAGACCCAGTACTTC. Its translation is CASSFRNVPYQETQYF.

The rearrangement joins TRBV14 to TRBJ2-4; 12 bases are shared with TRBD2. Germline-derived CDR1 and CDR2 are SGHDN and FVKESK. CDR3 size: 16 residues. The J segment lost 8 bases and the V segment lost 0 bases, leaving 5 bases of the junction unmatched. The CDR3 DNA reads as TGTGCCAGCAGCCAAGACCGACTAGCGGGAGTTGACATTCAGTACTTC. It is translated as CASSQDRLAGVDIQYF.

The CDR3 DNA reads TGTGCCAGCACTAACCCGGGACTAGCGGGAGTCGTCTACGAGCAGTACTTC. Its protein is CASTNPGLAGVVYEQYF. This sequence joins TRBV28 and TRBJ2-7; 14 bases align to TRBD2. Germline CDR1 is MDHEN and CDR2 is SYDVKM. This CDR3 is 17 amino acids long. Losses at the gene ends were 7 bases for V and 3 bases for J; bases not matched to a gene: 11.

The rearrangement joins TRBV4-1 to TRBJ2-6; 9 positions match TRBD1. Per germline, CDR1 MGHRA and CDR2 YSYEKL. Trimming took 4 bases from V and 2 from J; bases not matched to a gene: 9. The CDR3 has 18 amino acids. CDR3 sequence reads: CASSLGTGLVAGANVLTF. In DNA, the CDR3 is TGCGCCAGCAGCCTTGGGACAGGGTTGGTGGCTGGGGCCAACGTCCTGACTTTC.

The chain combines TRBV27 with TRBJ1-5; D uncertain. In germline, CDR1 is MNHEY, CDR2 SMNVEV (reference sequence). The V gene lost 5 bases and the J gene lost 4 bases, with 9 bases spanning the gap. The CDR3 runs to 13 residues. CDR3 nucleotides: TGTGCCAGCAGTATGGAACTGAATCAGCCCCAGCATTTT. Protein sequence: CASSMELNQPQHF.

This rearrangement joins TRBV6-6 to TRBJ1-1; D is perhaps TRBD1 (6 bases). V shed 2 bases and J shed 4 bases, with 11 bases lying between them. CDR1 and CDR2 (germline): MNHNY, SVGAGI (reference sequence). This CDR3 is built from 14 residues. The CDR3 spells CASSYGGRVTEAFF. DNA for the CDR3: TGTGCCAGCAGTTACGGGGGCAGGGTCACTGAAGCTTTCTTT.

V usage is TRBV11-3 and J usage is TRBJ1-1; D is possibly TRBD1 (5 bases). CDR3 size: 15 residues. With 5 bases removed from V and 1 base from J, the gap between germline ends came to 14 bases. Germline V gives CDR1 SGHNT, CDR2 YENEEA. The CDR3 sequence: CASSRWAGPNTEAFF. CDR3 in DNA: TGTGCCAGCAGCCGATGGGCAGGGCCGAACACTGAAGCTTTCTTT.

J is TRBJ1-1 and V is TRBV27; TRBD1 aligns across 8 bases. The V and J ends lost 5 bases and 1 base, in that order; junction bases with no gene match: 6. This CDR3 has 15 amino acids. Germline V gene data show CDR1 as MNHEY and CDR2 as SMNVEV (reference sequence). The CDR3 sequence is CASSPFGTGNTEAFF. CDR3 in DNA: TGTGCCAGCAGTCCGTTTGGGACAGGGAACACTGAAGCTTTCTTT.

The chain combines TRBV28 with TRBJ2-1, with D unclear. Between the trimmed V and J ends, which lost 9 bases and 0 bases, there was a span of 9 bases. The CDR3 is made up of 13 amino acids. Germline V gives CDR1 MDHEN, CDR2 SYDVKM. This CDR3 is CASQVSSYNEQFF. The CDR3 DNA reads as TGTGCCAGTCAGGTCAGCTCCTACAATGAGCAGTTCTTC. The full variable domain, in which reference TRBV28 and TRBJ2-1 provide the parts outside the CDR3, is DVKVTQSSRYLVKRTGEKVFLECVQDMDHENMFWYRQDPGLGLRLIYFSYDVKMKEKGDIPEGYSVSREKKERFSLILESASTNQTSMYLCASQVSSYNEQFFGPGTRLTVL.

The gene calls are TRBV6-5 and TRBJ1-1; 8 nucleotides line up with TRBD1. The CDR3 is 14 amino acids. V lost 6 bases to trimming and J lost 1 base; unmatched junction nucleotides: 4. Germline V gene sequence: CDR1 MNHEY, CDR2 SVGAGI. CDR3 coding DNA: TGTGCCAGCAGGGACACAGGGGGGAACACTGAAGCTTTCTTT. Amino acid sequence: CASRDTGGNTEAFF.

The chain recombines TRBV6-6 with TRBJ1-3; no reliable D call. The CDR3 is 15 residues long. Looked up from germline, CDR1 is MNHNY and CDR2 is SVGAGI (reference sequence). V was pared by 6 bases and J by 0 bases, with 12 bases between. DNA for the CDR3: TGTGCCAGCAGCCACCCAAGGGACTCTGGAAACACCATATATTTT. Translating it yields CASSHPRDSGNTIYF.

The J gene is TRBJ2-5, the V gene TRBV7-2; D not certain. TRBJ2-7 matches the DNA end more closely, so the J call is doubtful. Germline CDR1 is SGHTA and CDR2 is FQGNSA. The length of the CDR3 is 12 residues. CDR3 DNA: TGTGCCAGCAGCTTACGAATGTACGAGCAGTACTTC. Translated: CASSLRMYEQYF.

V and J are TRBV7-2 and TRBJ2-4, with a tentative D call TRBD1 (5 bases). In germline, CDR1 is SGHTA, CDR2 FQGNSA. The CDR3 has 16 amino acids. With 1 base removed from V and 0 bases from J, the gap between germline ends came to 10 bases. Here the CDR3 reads CASSLDAGLAKNIQYF. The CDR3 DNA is TGTGCCAGCAGCTTAGACGCAGGGCTAGCCAAAAACATTCAGTACTTC. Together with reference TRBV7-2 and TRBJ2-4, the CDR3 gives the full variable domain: GAGVSQSPSNKVTEKGKDVELRCDPISGHTALYWYRQSLGQGLEFLIYFQGNSAPDKSGLPSDRFSAERTGGSVSTLTIQRTQQEDSAVYLCASSLDAGLAKNIQYFGAGTRLSVL.

The CDR3 DNA follows: TGTGCCAGCGGAGGACAGGGTGCGATGAACACTGAAGCTTTCTTT. The encoded protein is CASGGQGAMNTEAFF. The V and J genes are TRBV11-2 and TRBJ1-1; 8 bases match TRBD1. This CDR3 region has 15 residues. V gave up 8 bases and J gave up 0 bases; unmatched junction bases: 8. CDR1 SGHAT and CDR2 FQNNGV come from the germline V gene.

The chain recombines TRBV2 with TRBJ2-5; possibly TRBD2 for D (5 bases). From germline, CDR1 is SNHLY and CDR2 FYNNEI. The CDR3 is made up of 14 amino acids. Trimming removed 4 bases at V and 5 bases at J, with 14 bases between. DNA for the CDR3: TGTGCCAGCAGTGTGGCTAGCAGGAGGGAGACCCAGTACTTC. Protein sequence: CASSVASRRETQYF.

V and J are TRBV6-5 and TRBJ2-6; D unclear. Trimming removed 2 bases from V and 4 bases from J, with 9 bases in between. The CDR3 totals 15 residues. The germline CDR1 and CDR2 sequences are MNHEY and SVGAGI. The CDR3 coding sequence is TGTGCCAGCAGTTACGTGGGGTCGGGGGCCAACGTCCTGACTTTC. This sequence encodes CASSYVGSGANVLTF.

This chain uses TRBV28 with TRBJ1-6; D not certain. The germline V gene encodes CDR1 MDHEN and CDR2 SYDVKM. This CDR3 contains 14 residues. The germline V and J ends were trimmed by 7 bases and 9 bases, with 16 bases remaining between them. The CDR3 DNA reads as TGTGCCAGCATCCCCCGGTTATCTGGTTCACCCCTCCACTTT. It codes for CASIPRLSGSPLHF.

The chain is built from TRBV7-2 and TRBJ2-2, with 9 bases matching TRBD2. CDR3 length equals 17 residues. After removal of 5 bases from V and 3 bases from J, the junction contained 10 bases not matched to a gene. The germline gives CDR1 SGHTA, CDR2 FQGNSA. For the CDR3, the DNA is TGTGCCAGCAGCCACCTTAGCGGGAGTATCGACACCGGGGAGCTGTTTTTT. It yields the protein CASSHLSGSIDTGELFF.

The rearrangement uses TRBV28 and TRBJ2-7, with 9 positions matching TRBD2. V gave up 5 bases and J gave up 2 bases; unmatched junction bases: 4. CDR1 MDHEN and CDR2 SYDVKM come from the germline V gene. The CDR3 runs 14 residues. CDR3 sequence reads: CASSRTSDTYEQYF. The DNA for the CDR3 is TGTGCCAGCAGTCGGACTAGCGACACCTACGAGCAGTACTTC.

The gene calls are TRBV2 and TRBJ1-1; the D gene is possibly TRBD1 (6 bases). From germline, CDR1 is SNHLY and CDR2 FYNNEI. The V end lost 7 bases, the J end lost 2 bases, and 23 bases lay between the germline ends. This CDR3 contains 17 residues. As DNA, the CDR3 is TGTGCCAGCACACTCAGGGGCCAGGAGGTAGTAAACACTGAAGCTTTCTTT. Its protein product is CASTLRGQEVVNTEAFF.

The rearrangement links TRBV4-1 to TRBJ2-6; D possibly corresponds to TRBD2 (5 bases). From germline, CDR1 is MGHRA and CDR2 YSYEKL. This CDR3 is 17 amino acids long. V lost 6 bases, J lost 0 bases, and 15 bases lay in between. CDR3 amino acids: CASSLRGETSGANVLTF. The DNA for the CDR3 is TGCGCCAGCAGTCTCCGGGGAGAGACCTCTGGGGCCAACGTCCTGACTTTC.

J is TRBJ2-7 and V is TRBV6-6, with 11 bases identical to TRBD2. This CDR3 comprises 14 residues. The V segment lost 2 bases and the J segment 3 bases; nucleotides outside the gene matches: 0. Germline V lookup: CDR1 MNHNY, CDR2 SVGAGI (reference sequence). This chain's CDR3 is CASSYGLAGYEQYF. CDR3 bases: TGTGCCAGCAGTTACGGACTAGCGGGCTACGAGCAGTACTTC.

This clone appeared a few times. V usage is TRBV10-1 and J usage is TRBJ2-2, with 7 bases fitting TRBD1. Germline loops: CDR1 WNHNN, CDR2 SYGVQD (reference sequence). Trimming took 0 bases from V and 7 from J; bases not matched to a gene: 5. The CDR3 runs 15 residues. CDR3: CASSESGQILGELFF. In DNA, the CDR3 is TGCGCCAGCAGTGAGTCGGGACAGATTCTCGGGGAGCTGTTTTTT.

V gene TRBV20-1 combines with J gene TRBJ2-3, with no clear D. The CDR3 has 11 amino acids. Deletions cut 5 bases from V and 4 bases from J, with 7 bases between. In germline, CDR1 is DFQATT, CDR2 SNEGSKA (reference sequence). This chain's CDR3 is CSAPFADTQYF. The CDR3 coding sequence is TGCAGTGCTCCGTTTGCAGATACGCAGTATTTT.

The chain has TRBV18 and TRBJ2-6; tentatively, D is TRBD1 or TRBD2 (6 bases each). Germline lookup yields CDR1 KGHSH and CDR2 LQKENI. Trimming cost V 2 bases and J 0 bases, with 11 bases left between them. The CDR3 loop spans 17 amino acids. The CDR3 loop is CASSPWGANSGANVLTF. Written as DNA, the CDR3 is TGTGCCAGCTCACCATGGGGGGCTAACTCTGGGGCCAACGTCCTGACTTTC.

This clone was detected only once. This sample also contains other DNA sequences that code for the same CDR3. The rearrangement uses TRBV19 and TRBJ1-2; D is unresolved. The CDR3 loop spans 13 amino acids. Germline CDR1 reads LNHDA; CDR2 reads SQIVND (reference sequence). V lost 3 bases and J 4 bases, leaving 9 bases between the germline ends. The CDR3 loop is CASSILPGYGYTF. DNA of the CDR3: TGTGCCAGTAGTATCCTGCCCGGCTATGGCTACACCTTC.